The 9 T cell receptor beta chains reported below all come from one sample, sequenced in a study of early T cells in non-severe SARS-CoV-2 infection. TCRdb redid the calling of the 5' RACE reads with MiXCR, one entry per CDR3 protein. The data contain tens of thousands of distinct CDR3 sequences, 6% to 8% of them seen just once; the ten biggest clones take up under 25%. The sample was whole blood, taken at baseline. The origin of the receptors is an adult who was a healthcare worker with PCR-confirmed SARS-CoV-2 infection or an uninfected control (not recorded which).

This clonotype was observed at least ten times. The chain joins TRBV7-9 to TRBJ2-7, with a possible D match to TRBD1 (5 bases). This CDR3 is 15 amino acids long. With 5 bases removed from V and 3 bases from J, the gap between germline ends came to 17 bases. Germline assignment: CDR1 SEHNR and CDR2 FQNEAQ (reference sequence). The CDR3 loop is CASSELSQGLYEQYF. Here the CDR3 DNA reads TGTGCCAGCAGCGAGCTTTCGCAGGGCCTCTACGAGCAGTACTTC.

The rearrangement joins TRBV7-9 to TRBJ2-1; the match to TRBD2 covers 13 bases. Trimming removed 3 bases from V and 0 bases from J; junction bases left unmatched: 5. The germline V gene has CDR1 SEHNR and CDR2 FQNEAQ (reference sequence). CDR3 length equals 18 residues. This CDR3 is CASSFATSGRYSYNEQFF. CDR3 bases: TGTGCCAGCAGCTTCGCGACTAGCGGGAGGTACTCCTACAATGAGCAGTTCTTC.

The chain joins TRBV10-3 to TRBJ1-3, with D unresolved. The CDR3 has 11 residues. Germline V gives CDR1 ENHRY, CDR2 SYGVKD. V lost 11 bases and J lost 6, with 11 bases in between. Here the CDR3 DNA reads TGTGCCGTCGGGAGGGAAAACACCATATATTTT. The encoded protein is CAVGRENTIYF.

This clonotype was picked up many times. The chain has TRBV6-1 and TRBJ2-1, with D unclear. CDR3 length: 13 residues. V dropped 8 bases and J dropped 7 bases, with 15 bases sitting between them. Germline values: CDR1 MNHNS, CDR2 SASEGT. The CDR3: CASEADRSNEQFF. The CDR3 nucleotides read TGTGCCAGCGAAGCAGACCGATCGAATGAGCAGTTCTTC.

This clonotype was recorded many times. The CDR3 here is CASRLPQRDTEAFF. Written as DNA, the CDR3 is TGTGCAAGTCGCTTACCGCAGCGGGACACTGAAGCTTTCTTT. The chain recombines TRBV12-2 with TRBJ1-1. TRBV12-2 is labeled a pseudogene. The CDR3 runs 14 residues.

This clonotype was picked up many times. This chain joins TRBV25-1 and TRBJ1-1; a possible D gene is TRBD1 (5 bases). The V end lost 5 bases, the J end lost 4 bases, and 14 bases lay between the germline ends. The CDR3 loop spans 14 amino acids. CDR1 and CDR2 (germline): MGHDK, SYGVNS. The CDR3: CASSFLGVGTEAFF. Written as DNA, the CDR3 is TGTGCCAGCAGTTTCTTAGGGGTTGGCACTGAAGCTTTCTTT.

This chain joins TRBV5-4 and TRBJ2-7, with D maybe TRBD1 (5 bases). The CDR3 has 14 residues. The germline gives CDR1 SGHNT, CDR2 YYREEE (reference sequence). Deletions cut 2 bases from V and 0 bases from J, with 9 bases between. The CDR3 is CASSFGANSYEQYF. CDR3 coding DNA: TGTGCCAGCAGCTTTGGGGCGAACTCCTACGAGCAGTACTTC.

This clonotype was seen a few times. The chain combines TRBV7-2 with TRBJ1-3; D not resolved. Trimming pared 10 bases from V and 0 bases from J, leaving 10 bases between. Germline V gene lookup returns CDR1 SGHTA and CDR2 FQGNSA. The CDR3 has 13 amino acids. The CDR3 DNA follows: TGTGCCACAACACCAGACTCTGGAAACACCATATATTTT. Translating it yields CATTPDSGNTIYF. Looking up the rest from reference TRBV7-2 and TRBJ1-3 gives the full variable domain: GAGVSQSPSNKVTEKGKDVELRCDPISGHTALYWYRQSLGQGLEFLIYFQGNSAPDKSGLPSDRFSAERTGGSVSTLTIQRTQQEDSAVYLCATTPDSGNTIYFGEGSWLTVV.

This clonotype was detected a few times. The rearrangement uses TRBV12-3 or TRBV12-4 and TRBJ1-4; D remains ambiguous. Trimming took 4 bases from V and 2 from J, leaving 8 bases between them. The CDR3 extends over 14 amino acids. The CDR3 is CASSYTRTNEKLFF. DNA for the CDR3: TGTGCCAGCAGTTATACGAGGACTAATGAAAAACTGTTTTTT.